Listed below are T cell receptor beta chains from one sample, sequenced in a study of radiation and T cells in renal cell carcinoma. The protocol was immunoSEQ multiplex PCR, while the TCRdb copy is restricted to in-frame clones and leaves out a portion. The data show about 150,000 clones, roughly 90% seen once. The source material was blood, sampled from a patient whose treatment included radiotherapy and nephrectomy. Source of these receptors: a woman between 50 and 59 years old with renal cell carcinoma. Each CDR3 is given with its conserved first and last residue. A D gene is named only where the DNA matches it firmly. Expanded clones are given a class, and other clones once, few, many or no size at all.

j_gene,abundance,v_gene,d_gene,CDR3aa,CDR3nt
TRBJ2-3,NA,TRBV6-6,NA,CASRERGEGTDTQYF,TGTGCCAGCAGAGAAAGGGGCGAGGGCACAGATACGCAGTATTTT
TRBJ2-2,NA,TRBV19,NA,CASSYLNTGELFF,TGTGCCAGTAGTTACCTGAACACCGGGGAGCTGTTTTTT
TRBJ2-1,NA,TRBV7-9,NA,CASSPGESGLDNEQFF,TGTGCCAGCAGCCCCGGAGAGAGCGGGCTCGACAATGAGCAGTTCTTC
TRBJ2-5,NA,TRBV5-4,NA,CASSFREQETQYF,TGTGCCAGCAGCTTCCGGGAGCAAGAGACCCAGTACTTC
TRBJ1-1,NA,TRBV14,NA,CASSQDQGEWTEAFF,TGTGCCAGCAGCCAAGATCAGGGAGAATGGACTGAAGCTTTCTTT
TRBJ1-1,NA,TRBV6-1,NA,CASRRVENTEAFF,TGTGCCAGCAGGAGGGTGGAGAACACTGAAGCTTTCTTT
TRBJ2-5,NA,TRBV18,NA,CASSPQWQETQYF,TGTGCCAGCTCACCACAGTGGCAAGAGACCCAGTACTTC
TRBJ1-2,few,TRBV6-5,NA,CATHNGGGYTF,TGTGCCACACATAACGGGGGGGGCTACACCTTC
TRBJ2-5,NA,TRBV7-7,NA,CASSLVGRAQETQYF,TGTGCTAGCAGCTTAGTGGGCAGGGCCCAAGAGACCCAGTACTTC
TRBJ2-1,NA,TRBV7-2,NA,CASSRQTDFRSNEQFF,TGTGCCAGCAGCCGACAGACAGATTTTAGGTCCAATGAGCAGTTCTTC
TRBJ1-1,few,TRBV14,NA,CASRFGTSNTEAFF,TGTGCCAGCAGGTTCGGGACATCGAACACTGAAGCTTTCTTT
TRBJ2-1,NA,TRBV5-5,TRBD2,CASSLLPAGGISYNEQFF,TGTGCCAGCAGCTTGTTGCCAGCGGGGGGTATCTCCTACAATGAGCAGTTCTTC
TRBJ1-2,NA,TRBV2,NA,CASRPDSSGYTF,TGTGCCAGCAGGCCGGACAGTTCGGGCTACACCTTC
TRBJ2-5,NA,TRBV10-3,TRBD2,CAISERSGGTEETQYF,TGTGCCATCAGTGAGAGAAGCGGGGGGACAGAGGAGACCCAGTACTTC
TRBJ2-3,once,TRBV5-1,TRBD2,CASSHQAGGSQDTQYF,TGCGCCAGCAGTCACCAAGCGGGGGGGTCTCAAGATACGCAGTATTTT
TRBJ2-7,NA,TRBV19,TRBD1,CASSPQGASYEQYF,TGTGCCAGTAGTCCTCAGGGGGCATCCTACGAGCAGTACTTC
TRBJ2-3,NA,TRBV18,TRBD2,CASSPLPSGALSTDTQYF,TGTGCCAGCTCACCTTTGCCTAGCGGGGCCCTTAGCACAGATACGCAGTATTTT
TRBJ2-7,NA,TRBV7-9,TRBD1,CASSPLDRWYEQYF,TGTGCCAGCAGCCCGTTGGACAGGTGGTACGAGCAGTACTTC
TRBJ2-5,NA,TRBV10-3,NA,CAISSPQGTQKETQYF,TGTGCCATCAGTTCACCCCAGGGGACCCAAAAAGAGACCCAGTACTTC
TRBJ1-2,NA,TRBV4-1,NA,CASSQDRSFSGYTF,TGCGCCAGCAGCCAAGATCGCTCGTTTTCGGGCTACACCTTC
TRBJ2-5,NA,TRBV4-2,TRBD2,CASSQIGLAGGKFQETQYF,TGTGCCAGCAGCCAGATAGGACTAGCGGGGGGGAAATTTCAAGAGACCCAGTACTTC